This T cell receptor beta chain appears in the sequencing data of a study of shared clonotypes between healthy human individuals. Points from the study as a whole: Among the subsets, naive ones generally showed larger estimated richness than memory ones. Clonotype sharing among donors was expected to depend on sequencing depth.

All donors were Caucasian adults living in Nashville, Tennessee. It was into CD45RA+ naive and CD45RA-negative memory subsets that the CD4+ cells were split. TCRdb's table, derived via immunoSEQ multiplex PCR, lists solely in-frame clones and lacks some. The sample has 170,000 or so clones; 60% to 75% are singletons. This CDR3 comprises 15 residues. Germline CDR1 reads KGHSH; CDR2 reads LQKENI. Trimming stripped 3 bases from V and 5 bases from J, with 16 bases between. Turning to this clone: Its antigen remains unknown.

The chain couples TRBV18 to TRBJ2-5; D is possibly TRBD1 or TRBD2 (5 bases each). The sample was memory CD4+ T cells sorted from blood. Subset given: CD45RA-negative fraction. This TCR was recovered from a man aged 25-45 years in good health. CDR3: CASSPRGIRDETQYF. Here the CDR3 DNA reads TGTGCCAGCTCACCGAGAGGGATCAGGGACGAGACCCAGTACTTC.